There are a few counts of the clone carrying this T cell receptor (beta chain). This CDR3 has 13 residues. The ends lost 6 bases at V and 5 bases at J; junction bases unmatched: 5. Per germline, CDR1 SGHRS and CDR2 YFSETQ. The sample is drawn from a study of T cell changes during pregnancy in multiple sclerosis. Profiled with immunoSEQ multiplex PCR; TCRdb holds only in-frame clones, not every one. The data contain about 110,000 clones, roughly 92% of them singletons. The sample here was peripheral blood, taken after pregnancy. This sequence was found in a female donor with multiple sclerosis, enrolled in a pregnancy study. The gene calls are TRBV5-1 and TRBJ1-1; the match to TRBD1 covers 9 bases. CDR3 region: CASTSGTGTEAFF. The CDR3 DNA is TGCGCCAGCACATCCGGGACAGGGACTGAAGCTTTCTTT.